Following are 6 T cell receptor beta chains from one sample sequenced in a study of cytomegalovirus exposure and HLA in healthy donors. Both 60 Vbeta primers and 13 Jbeta primers went into the PCR. Method: immunoSEQ multiplex PCR; TCRdb's copy keeps in-frame clones and lacks some. Of about 190,000 clones in the sample, 70% to 80% were seen once. Source material: PBMCs. The receptors come from a woman between 45 and 60 years old in good health and CMV-seronegative.

The chain combines TRBV6-6 with TRBJ1-2; 11 nucleotides match TRBD1. Trimming cost V 7 bases and J 7 bases; bases outside gene matches: 8. Looked up from germline, CDR1 is MNHNY and CDR2 is SVGAGI (reference sequence). The CDR3 consists of 14 residues. The CDR3 DNA follows: TGTGCCAGCACTCCGGGACAGGGGGGATTTGGCTACACCTTC. Amino acids: CASTPGQGGFGYTF.

CDR3 loop: CASRVGKNIQYF. The CDR3 coding sequence is TGTGCCAGCCGGGTTGGCAAAAACATTCAGTACTTC. V usage is TRBV6-1 and J usage is TRBJ2-4; no definite D call. V lost 8 bases, J lost 3 bases, and 8 bases lay in between. In germline, CDR1 is MNHNS, CDR2 SASEGT. The CDR3 is 12 residues long.

The genes are TRBV7-2 and TRBJ2-7; 9 bases map to TRBD2. J gave up 8 bases and V 5 bases, and 10 bases lay outside the gene matches. Germline V CDR1 and CDR2: SGHTA, FQGNSA. The CDR3 is 14 residues long. The DNA for the CDR3 is TGTGCCAGCAGCGGGCGGCGGGAGGGCCCCAAGCAGTACTTC. Amino acid sequence: CASSGRREGPKQYF.

The V call is TRBV4-1, the J call TRBJ2-5, with 10 bases fitting TRBD2. J lost 5 bases, V lost 0 bases, and 12 bases had no gene match. The CDR3 contains 18 residues. Germline values: CDR1 MGHRA, CDR2 YSYEKL. CDR3 amino acids: CASSQDLGLAGARETQYF. CDR3 nucleotides: TGCGCCAGCAGCCAAGATCTGGGGCTAGCGGGAGCTCGGGAGACCCAGTACTTC.

This chain uses TRBV19 with TRBJ1-5; TRBD1 agrees at 8 bases. J was trimmed by 3 bases and V by 9 bases; bases with no gene match: 10. In germline, CDR1 is LNHDA, CDR2 SQIVND (reference sequence). The CDR3 is 15 residues long. CDR3 DNA: TGTGCCAGCACAGACGGACAGGGCCCCAATCAGCCCCAGCATTTT. Amino acids: CASTDGQGPNQPQHF.

The chain recombines TRBV2 with TRBJ1-3; a weak D match, TRBD1 (5 bases). Germline CDR1 and CDR2: SNHLY and FYNNEI. The CDR3 has 16 residues. V lost 0 bases, J lost 0 bases, and 9 bases lay in between. The CDR3 reads CASSEAGLRSGNTIYF. The CDR3 bases are TGTGCCAGCAGTGAAGCGGGACTCCGCTCTGGAAACACCATATATTTT.